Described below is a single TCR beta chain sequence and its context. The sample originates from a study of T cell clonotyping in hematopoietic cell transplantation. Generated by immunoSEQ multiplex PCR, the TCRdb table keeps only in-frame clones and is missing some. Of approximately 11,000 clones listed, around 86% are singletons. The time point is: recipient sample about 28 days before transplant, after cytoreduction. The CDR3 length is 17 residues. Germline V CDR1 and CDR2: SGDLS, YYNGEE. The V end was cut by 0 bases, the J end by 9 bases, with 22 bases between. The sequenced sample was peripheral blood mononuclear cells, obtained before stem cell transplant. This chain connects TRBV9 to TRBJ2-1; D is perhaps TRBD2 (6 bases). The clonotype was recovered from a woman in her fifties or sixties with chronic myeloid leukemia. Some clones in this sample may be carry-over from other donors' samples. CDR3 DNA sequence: TGTGCCAGCAGCGTAGATGTTGGAGCGGGCCCCTTAGCTGAGCAGTTCTTC. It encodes CASSVDVGAGPLAEQFF.